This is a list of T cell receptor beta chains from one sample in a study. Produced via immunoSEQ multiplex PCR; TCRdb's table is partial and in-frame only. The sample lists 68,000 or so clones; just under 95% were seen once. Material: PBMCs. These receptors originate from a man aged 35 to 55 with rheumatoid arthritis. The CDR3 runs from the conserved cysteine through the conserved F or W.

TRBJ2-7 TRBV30 CASSRVPYEQYF
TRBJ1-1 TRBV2 CASSEMGRGTEAFF
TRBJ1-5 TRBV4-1 CASSQDWGQPQHF
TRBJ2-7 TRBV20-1 CSASVDSYEQYF
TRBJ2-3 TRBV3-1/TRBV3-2 CASSTSSSTDTQYF
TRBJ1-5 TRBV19 CASSIGRYSNQPQHF
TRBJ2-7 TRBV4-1 CASSQGDKLYEQYF
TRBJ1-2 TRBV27 CASSSGIGWNYGYTF
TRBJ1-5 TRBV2 CASSGQGSQPQHF
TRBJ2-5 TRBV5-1 CASSLAPLGAQETQYF
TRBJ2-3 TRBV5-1 CASSYGTALGDTQYF
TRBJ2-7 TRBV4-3 CASSPRVAGGGINEQYF
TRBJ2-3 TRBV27 CASSFRDRGYTDTQYF
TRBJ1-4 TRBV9 CASSGGEVEKLFF
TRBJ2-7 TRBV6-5 CASSYRETYEQYF
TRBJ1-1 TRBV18 CASSPTENTEAFF
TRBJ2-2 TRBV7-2 CASSLDVSTGELFF
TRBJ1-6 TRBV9 CASSAQPQTETGRNSPLHF
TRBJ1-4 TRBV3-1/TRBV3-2 CASSRGQKHEKLFF
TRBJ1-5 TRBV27 CASSFPQPQHF